These 20 T cell receptor beta chains came from one sample sequenced in a study of shared T cell receptors in the human thymus. Profiled with immunoSEQ multiplex PCR; TCRdb holds only in-frame clones, not every one. The table has some 700,000 clones, approximately 85% seen once; the top ten hold roughly 0.01%. The sample also formed part of further work on human thymus T cells.

The specimen was thymocytes. These receptor sequences come from a girl under three years old with a congenital heart defect.

The CDR3 here is CASSPLGLGNELYGYTF. The CDR3 region has the DNA TGTGCCAGCAGCCCCCTCGGTCTAGGAAACGAACTCTATGGCTACACCTTC. The chain links TRBV4-2 to TRBJ1-2; D call uncertain. Germline CDR1 LGHNA, CDR2 YNFKEQ. V was shortened by 4 bases and J by 4 bases, with 22 bases between the two germline ends. This CDR3 contains 17 residues.

The V gene is TRBV27, the J gene TRBJ1-2; D ambiguous. Trimming left V 8 bases short and J 2 bases short, with 12 bases between. The CDR3 consists of 13 residues. CDR1 and CDR2 (germline): MNHEY, SMNVEV (reference sequence). The CDR3 sequence: CASAWPLNYGYTF. As DNA, the CDR3 is TGTGCCAGCGCCTGGCCACTAAACTATGGCTACACCTTC.

The rearrangement links TRBV11-2 to TRBJ1-4; D unresolved. The CDR3 sequence is 15 residues long. Trimming pared 4 bases from V and 5 bases from J, leaving 14 bases between. From germline, CDR1 is SGHAT and CDR2 FQNNGV. CDR3 sequence: CASSSRVTRNEKLFF. The CDR3, as DNA: TGTGCCAGCAGCTCCCGGGTCACACGGAATGAAAAACTGTTTTTT.

V gene TRBV7-8 combines with J gene TRBJ2-3, with TRBD1 as a possible D gene (5 bases). Germline lookup yields CDR1 SGHVS and CDR2 FQNEAQ. This CDR3 has 17 amino acids. Trimming stripped 4 bases from V and 4 bases from J, with 21 bases between. For the CDR3, the DNA is TGTGCCAGCAGCTCCGAAGGAGCAGGGTCGATGGCAGATACGCAGTATTTT. Its translation is CASSSEGAGSMADTQYF.

The chain links TRBV2 to TRBJ2-7, with 7 bases matching TRBD1. In germline, CDR1 is SNHLY, CDR2 FYNNEI. V dropped 6 bases and J dropped 7; count of bases not matched to a gene: 9. CDR3 length: 13 residues. CDR3 nucleotide sequence: TGTGCCAGCAGGACAGGGCCAGGGGGTGAGCAGTACTTC. Translating it yields CASRTGPGGEQYF.

The V and J genes are TRBV4-3 and TRBJ2-7; a possible D gene is TRBD1 (5 bases). CDR3 length: 17 residues. Between the trimmed V and J ends, which lost 0 bases and 3 bases, there was a span of 18 bases. The V gene's germline CDR1 is LGHNA and CDR2 YSLEER. The DNA of the CDR3 is TGCGCCAGCAGCCAAGATAGTCGTAGGGGCAGGAACTACGAGCAGTACTTC. It specifies CASSQDSRRGRNYEQYF.

The chain employs TRBV7-2 and TRBJ1-1, with D maybe TRBD1 (6 bases). Trimming took off 6 bases at V and 6 bases at J, with 29 bases between the two ends. The CDR3 is 18 amino acids. CDR1 is SGHTA and CDR2 is FQGNSA in the germline V gene. The CDR3 sequence is CASSYRLSGGGDNPEAFF. CDR3 bases: TGTGCCAGCAGTTACCGACTCTCGGGAGGGGGAGACAATCCTGAAGCTTTCTTT.

This sequence joins TRBV5-6 and TRBJ1-6, with D tentatively TRBD1 (6 bases). Deletions cut 0 bases from V and 7 bases from J, with 8 bases between. The CDR3 is 14 amino acids. The germline CDR1 and CDR2 sequences are SGHDT and YYEEEE. The CDR3 loop reads CASSLDGGNSPLHF. The CDR3 DNA reads as TGTGCCAGCAGCTTGGATGGGGGCAATTCACCCCTCCACTTT.

The chain links TRBV29-1 to TRBJ2-2, with a possible D match to TRBD2 (5 bases). The CDR3 runs 12 residues. The V end was cut by 7 bases, the J end by 6 bases, with 12 bases between. Germline CDR1 and CDR2: SQVTM and ANQGSEA. CDR3 protein: CSALDGAGELFF. The CDR3 DNA reads TGCAGCGCCCTGGACGGGGCCGGGGAGCTGTTTTTT.

V usage is TRBV4-1 and J usage is TRBJ1-4; 10 bases agree with TRBD1. The germline V gene has CDR1 MGHRA and CDR2 YSYEKL. The CDR3 has 15 amino acids. J was trimmed by 6 bases and V by 4 bases; bases with no gene match: 5. The CDR3 bases are TGCGCCAGCAGCCTTCGGACAGGGGGGGATGAAAAACTGTTTTTT. Protein sequence: CASSLRTGGDEKLFF.

This chain uses TRBV2 with TRBJ1-2; tentatively, D is TRBD1 (6 bases). CDR1 SNHLY and CDR2 FYNNEI come from the germline V gene. There are 16 residues in the CDR3. V was pared by 8 bases and J by 4 bases, with 23 bases between. The CDR3 region is CASFDVGAKFSYGYTF. Written as DNA, the CDR3 is TGTGCCAGCTTCGATGTGGGGGCGAAGTTTTCCTATGGCTACACCTTC.

This chain links TRBV5-6 with TRBJ1-1, with 9 bases matching TRBD1. CDR1 and CDR2 from the germline V gene are SGHDT and YYEEEE. This CDR3 has 16 residues. V was clipped by 0 bases and J by 4 bases; unmatched bases: 7. The DNA of the CDR3 is TGTGCCAGCAGCTTGGGAGGACAGGGGAGACTCACTGAAGCTTTCTTT. Protein: CASSLGGQGRLTEAFF.

The chain employs TRBV11-2 and TRBJ2-1; D uncertain. This CDR3 contains 14 residues. The germline V and J ends were trimmed by 5 bases and 8 bases, with 16 bases remaining between them. The germline gives CDR1 SGHAT, CDR2 FQNNGV. The DNA for the CDR3 is TGTGCCAGCAGCGTTCACAGTGGCATCCATGAGCAGTTCTTC. Its translation: CASSVHSGIHEQFF.

The chain uses TRBV7-4 and TRBJ2-7, with D possibly being TRBD1 (5 bases). The CDR3 is 16 amino acids. Germline V gene lookup returns CDR1 SGHVT and CDR2 SQSDAQ. Trimming removed 1 base at V and 4 bases at J, with 17 bases between. This CDR3 is CASSLVDPGLRYEQYF. CDR3 sequence (DNA): TGTGCCAGCAGCTTAGTGGACCCAGGGCTTCGGTACGAGCAGTACTTC.

For the CDR3, the DNA is TGTGCCAGCAGTCTTATACGGGGGATGAACACTGAAGCTTTCTTT. Translation gives CASSLIRGMNTEAFF. The chain combines TRBV6-5 with TRBJ1-1; D may be TRBD1 (5 bases). V lost 5 bases and J lost 0, with 13 bases in between. Germline loops: CDR1 MNHEY, CDR2 SVGAGI. CDR3 length equals 15 residues.

Turning to this clone: Other DNA sequences within the sample encode an identical CDR3. The rearrangement joins TRBV27 to TRBJ2-3; no clear D gene. Germline assignment: CDR1 MNHEY and CDR2 SMNVEV (reference sequence). The CDR3 runs 13 residues. Trimming pared 3 bases from V and 0 bases from J, leaving 4 bases between. The DNA for the CDR3 is TGTGCCAGCAGTTTTCCTAGCACAGATACGCAGTATTTT. The encoded protein is CASSFPSTDTQYF.

CDR3 nucleotides: TGTGCCAGCACCCACAGGGACACTGAAGCTTTCTTT. Protein: CASTHRDTEAFF. The rearrangement links TRBV2 to TRBJ1-1, with D possibly being TRBD1 (6 bases). CDR3 size: 12 residues. The germline CDR1 and CDR2 sequences are SNHLY and FYNNEI. Trimming stripped 7 bases from V and 3 bases from J, with 9 bases between.

V is TRBV4-1 and J is TRBJ2-1; 11 bases are a match to TRBD2. The germline V gene encodes CDR1 MGHRA and CDR2 YSYEKL. The V and J ends lost 4 bases and 7 bases, in that order; junction bases with no gene match: 24. The CDR3 is 21 residues long. CDR3 region: CASSPGPGALAGADRGNEQFF. The CDR3 DNA reads as TGCGCCAGCAGCCCGGGGCCGGGGGCACTAGCGGGGGCCGATCGGGGAAATGAGCAGTTCTTC.

The chain uses TRBV27 and TRBJ1-2; 9 bases match TRBD1. Germline CDR1 MNHEY, CDR2 SMNVEV (reference sequence). V was clipped by 9 bases and J by 4 bases; unmatched bases: 3. The CDR3 is 12 amino acids. The CDR3 bases are TGTGCCAGGGGACAGGGCTGCTATGGCTACACCTTC. It encodes CARGQGCYGYTF.

The chain combines TRBV11-2 with TRBJ1-2, with a weak D call TRBD1 (6 bases). The germline CDR1 and CDR2 sequences are SGHAT and FQNNGV. CDR3 length equals 16 residues. V was clipped by 5 bases and J by 3 bases, with 19 bases between them. The CDR3 nucleotides read TGTGCCAGCAGCCCTAGCTCACAGGGAGGGGACTATGGCTACACCTTC. As protein: CASSPSSQGGDYGYTF.